The following is a TCR beta chain sequence with its context. The data originate from a study of shared clonotypes between healthy human individuals. Germline assignment: CDR1 MDHEN and CDR2 SYDVKM. V lost 1 base, J lost 1 base, and 8 bases lay in between. The CDR3 contains 15 residues. Authors' data handling: With immunoSEQ giving junction-only sequences and no quality scores, filtering differed. The assay was immunoSEQ multiplex PCR, and TCRdb's table has in-frame clones only and misses some. V, J and clone size reflect that table, while D and trimming were determined from the DNA. Found here are around 620,000 clones, around 95% of them singletons; the top ten hold 0.11%. CD45RO-negative, CCR7-positively selected cells formed the naive CD8 fraction, excluding terminally differentiated effector memory CD45RA+ cells.

Sequencing input: naive CD8+ T cells sorted from blood. This receptor was taken from a woman between 25 and 40 years old in good health. J is TRBJ1-3 and V is TRBV28; D is undetermined. The CDR3 nucleotides read TGTGCCAGCAGTTTATCGGTGGGGTCTGGAAACACCATATATTTT. It is translated as CASSLSVGSGNTIYF.